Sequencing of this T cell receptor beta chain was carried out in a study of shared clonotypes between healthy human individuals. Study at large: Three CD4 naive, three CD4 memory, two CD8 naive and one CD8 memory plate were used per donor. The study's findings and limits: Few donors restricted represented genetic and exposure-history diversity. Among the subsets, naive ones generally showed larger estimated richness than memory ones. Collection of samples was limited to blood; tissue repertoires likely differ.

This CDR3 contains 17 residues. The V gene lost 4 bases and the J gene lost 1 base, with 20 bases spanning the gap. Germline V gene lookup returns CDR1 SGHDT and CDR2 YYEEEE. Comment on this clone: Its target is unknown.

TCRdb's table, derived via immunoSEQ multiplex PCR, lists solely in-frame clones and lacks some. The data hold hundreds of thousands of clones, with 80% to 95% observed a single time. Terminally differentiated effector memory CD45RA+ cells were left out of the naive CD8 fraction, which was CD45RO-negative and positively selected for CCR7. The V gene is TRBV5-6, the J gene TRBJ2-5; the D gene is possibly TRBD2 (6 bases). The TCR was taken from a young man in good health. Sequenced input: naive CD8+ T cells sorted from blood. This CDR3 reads CASSRPGGAAFQETQYF. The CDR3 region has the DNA TGTGCCAGCAGCCGCCCCGGAGGGGCGGCGTTCCAAGAGACCCAGTACTTC.